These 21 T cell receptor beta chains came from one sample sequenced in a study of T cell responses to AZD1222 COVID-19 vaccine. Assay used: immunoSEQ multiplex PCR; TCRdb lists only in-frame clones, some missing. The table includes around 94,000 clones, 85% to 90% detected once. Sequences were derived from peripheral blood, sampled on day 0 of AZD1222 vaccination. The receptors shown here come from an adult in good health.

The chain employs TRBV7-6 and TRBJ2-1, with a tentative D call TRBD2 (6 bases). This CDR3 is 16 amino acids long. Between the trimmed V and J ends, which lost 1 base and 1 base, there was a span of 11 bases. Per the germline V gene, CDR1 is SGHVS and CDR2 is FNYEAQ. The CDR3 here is CASSLEGSGSYNEQFF. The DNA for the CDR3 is TGTGCCAGCAGCTTAGAGGGCAGCGGGTCCTACAATGAGCAGTTCTTC.

CDR3 DNA sequence: TGTGCCAGTAGTATCCGGGACGGCTCCTACGAGCAGTACTTC. Protein: CASSIRDGSYEQYF. The chain is built from TRBV19 and TRBJ2-7; D assignment may be TRBD1 or TRBD2 (5 bases each). The length of the CDR3 is 14 residues. CDR1 is LNHDA, CDR2 SQIVND, per germline (reference sequence). V gave up 3 bases and J gave up 0 bases, with 9 bases separating them.

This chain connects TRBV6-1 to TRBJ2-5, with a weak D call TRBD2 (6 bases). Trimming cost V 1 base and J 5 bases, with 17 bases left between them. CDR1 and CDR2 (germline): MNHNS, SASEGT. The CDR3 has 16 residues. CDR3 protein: CASSEVRGSRGETQYF. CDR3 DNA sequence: TGTGCCAGCAGTGAAGTGCGAGGGAGCCGGGGGGAGACCCAGTACTTC.

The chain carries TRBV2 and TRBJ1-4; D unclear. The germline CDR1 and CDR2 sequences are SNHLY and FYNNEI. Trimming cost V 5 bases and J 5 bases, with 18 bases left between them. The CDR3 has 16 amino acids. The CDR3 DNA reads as TGTGCCAGCAGTCCCCGTGGTACTGGGATGAATGAAAAACTGTTTTTT. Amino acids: CASSPRGTGMNEKLFF.

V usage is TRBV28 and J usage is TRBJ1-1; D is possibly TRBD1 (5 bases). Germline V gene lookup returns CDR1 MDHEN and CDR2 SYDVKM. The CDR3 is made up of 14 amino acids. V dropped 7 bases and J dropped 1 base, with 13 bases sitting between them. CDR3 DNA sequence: TGTGCCAGCAAACCCCGGGACGGGAACACTGAAGCTTTCTTT. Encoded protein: CASKPRDGNTEAFF.

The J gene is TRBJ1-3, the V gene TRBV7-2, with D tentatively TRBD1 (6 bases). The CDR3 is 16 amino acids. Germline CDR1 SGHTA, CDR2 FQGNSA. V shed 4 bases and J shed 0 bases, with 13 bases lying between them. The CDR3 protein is CASSSAGAFSGNTIYF. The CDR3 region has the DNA TGTGCCAGCAGCTCCGCGGGGGCCTTCTCTGGAAACACCATATATTTT.

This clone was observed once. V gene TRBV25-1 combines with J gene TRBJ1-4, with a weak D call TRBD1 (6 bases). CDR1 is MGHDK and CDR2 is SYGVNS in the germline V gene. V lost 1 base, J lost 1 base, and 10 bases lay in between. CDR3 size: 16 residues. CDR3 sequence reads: CASSEFQGQTNEKLFF. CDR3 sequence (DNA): TGTGCCAGCAGTGAATTCCAGGGACAAACTAATGAAAAACTGTTTTTT.

Here the CDR3 DNA reads TGTGCCACCAGTGATCCCCCCGGGTCAGCGGGGAACATCCATGGCTACACCTTC. As protein: CATSDPPGSAGNIHGYTF. This sequence joins TRBV24-1 and TRBJ1-2; D is unresolved. The CDR3 runs 18 residues. Germline CDR1 KGHDR, CDR2 SFDVKD. V was shortened by 3 bases and J by 6 bases, with 25 bases between the two germline ends.

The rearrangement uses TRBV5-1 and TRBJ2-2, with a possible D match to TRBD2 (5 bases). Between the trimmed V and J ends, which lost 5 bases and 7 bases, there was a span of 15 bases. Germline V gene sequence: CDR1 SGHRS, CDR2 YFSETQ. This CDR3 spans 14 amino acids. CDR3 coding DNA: TGCGCCAGCAGTCGCGAGGGCGAGGTCGGGGAGCTGTTTTTT. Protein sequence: CASSREGEVGELFF.

The CDR3 DNA reads TGCGCCAGCAGCTTGGTGGGGGCGCACCTCAATTCACCCCTCCACTTT. Residues: CASSLVGAHLNSPLHF. The chain carries TRBV5-1 and TRBJ1-6; perhaps TRBD1 as D (6 bases). The germline V gene has CDR1 SGHRS and CDR2 YFSETQ. This CDR3 contains 16 residues. Trimming stripped 0 bases from V and 7 bases from J, with 14 bases between.

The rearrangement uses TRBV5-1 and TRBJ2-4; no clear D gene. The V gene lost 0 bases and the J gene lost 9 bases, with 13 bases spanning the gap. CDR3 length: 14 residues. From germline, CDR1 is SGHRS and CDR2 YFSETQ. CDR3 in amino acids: CASSLATDKGIQYF. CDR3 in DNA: TGCGCCAGCAGCTTGGCCACCGATAAGGGCATTCAGTACTTC.

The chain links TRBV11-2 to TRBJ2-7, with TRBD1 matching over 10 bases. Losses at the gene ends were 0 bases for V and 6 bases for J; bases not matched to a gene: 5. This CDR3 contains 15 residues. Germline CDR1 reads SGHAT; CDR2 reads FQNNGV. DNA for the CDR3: TGTGCCAGCAGCTTAGACGGGACAGGGGACAGCGAGCAGTACTTC. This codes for CASSLDGTGDSEQYF. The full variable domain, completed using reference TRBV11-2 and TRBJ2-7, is EAGVAQSPRYKIIEKRQSVAFWCNPISGHATLYWYQQILGQGPKLLIQFQNNGVVDDSQLPKDRFSAERLKGVDSTLKIQPAKLEDSAVYLCASSLDGTGDSEQYFGPGTRLTVT.

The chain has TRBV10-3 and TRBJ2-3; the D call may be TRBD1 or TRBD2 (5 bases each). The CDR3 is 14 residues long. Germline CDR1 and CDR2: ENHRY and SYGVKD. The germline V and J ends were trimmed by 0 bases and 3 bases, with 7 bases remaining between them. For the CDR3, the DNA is TGTGCCATCAGTGAGTCGGGGGTTACAGATACGCAGTATTTT. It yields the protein CAISESGVTDTQYF.

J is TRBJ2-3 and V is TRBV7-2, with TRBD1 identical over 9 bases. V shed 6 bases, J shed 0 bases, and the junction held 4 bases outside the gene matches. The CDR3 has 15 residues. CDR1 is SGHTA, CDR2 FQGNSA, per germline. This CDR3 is CASRKDRGSTDTQYF. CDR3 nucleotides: TGTGCCAGCAGAAAGGACAGGGGTAGCACAGATACGCAGTATTTT. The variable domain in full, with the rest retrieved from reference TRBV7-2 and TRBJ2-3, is GAGVSQSPSNKVTEKGKDVELRCDPISGHTALYWYRQSLGQGLEFLIYFQGNSAPDKSGLPSDRFSAERTGGSVSTLTIQRTQQEDSAVYLCASRKDRGSTDTQYFGPGTRLTVL.

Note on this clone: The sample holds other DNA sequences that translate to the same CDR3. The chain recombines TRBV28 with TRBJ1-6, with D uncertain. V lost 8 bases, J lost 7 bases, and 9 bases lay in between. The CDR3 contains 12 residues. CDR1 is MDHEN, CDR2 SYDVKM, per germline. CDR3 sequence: CASSGGNSPLHF. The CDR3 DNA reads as TGTGCCAGCTCAGGCGGGAATTCACCCCTCCACTTT.

The DNA for the CDR3 is TGTGCCTGGAGTGTCGGCGAGTTGAACATAGACTTCGATCTCTTTAGCAATCAGCCCCAGCATTTT. This encodes CAWSVGELNIDFDLFSNQPQHF. The chain employs TRBV30 and TRBJ1-5; D call uncertain. Between the trimmed V and J ends, which lost 0 bases and 0 bases, there was a span of 30 bases. The CDR3 has 22 amino acids. Germline V gives CDR1 GTSNPN, CDR2 SVGIG (reference sequence).

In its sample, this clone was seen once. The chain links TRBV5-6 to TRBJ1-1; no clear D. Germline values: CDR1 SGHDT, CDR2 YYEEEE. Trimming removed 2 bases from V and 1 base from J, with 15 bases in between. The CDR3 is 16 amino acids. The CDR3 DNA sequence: TGTGCCAGCAGCTTAGGTTCCGGACGGGCGAACACTGAAGCTTTCTTT. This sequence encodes CASSLGSGRANTEAFF.

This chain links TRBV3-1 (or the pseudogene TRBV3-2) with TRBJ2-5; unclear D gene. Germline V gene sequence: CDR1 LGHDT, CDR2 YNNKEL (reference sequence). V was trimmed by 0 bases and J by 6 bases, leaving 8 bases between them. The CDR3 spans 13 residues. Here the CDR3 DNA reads TGTGCCAGCAGCCAAGATCGTCGGCAGACCCAGTACTTC. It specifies CASSQDRRQTQYF.

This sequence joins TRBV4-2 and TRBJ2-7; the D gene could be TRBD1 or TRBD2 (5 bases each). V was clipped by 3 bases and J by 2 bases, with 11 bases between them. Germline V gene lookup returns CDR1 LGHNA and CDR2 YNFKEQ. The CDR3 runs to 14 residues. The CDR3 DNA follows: TGTGCCAGCAGCCAGGGGACCCCTACCTACGAGCAGTACTTC. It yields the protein CASSQGTPTYEQYF.

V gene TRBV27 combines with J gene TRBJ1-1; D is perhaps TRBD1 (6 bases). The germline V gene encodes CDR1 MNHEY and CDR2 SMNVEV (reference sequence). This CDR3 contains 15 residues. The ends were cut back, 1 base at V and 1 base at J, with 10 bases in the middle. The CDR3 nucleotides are TGTGCCAGCAGTTTATATCAGGGGAAGAACACTGAAGCTTTCTTT. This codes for CASSLYQGKNTEAFF.

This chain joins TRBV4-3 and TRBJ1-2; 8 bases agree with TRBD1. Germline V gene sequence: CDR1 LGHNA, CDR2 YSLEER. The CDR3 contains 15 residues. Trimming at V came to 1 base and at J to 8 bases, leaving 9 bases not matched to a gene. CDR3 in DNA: TGCGCCAGCAGCCAAGGAACGGCAGGGGGCATGGGCTACACCTTC. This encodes CASSQGTAGGMGYTF.